The 11 T cell receptor beta chains listed next were all sequenced from one sample in a study of cytomegalovirus exposure and HLA in healthy donors. Primers: 60 Vbeta forward and 13 Jbeta reverse. The data were produced by immunoSEQ multiplex PCR, yet TCRdb's version contains in-frame clones alone and is incomplete. The sample consists of around 170,000 clones, more than 75% of them appearing once. The sequencing sample was made of PBMCs. These receptors all stem from a woman between 45 and 65 years old in good health and CMV-seropositive.

This chain links TRBV7-2 with TRBJ2-5; 7 nucleotides agree with TRBD2. The V and J ends lost 1 base and 5 bases, in that order; junction bases with no gene match: 4. This CDR3 has 14 amino acids. Germline assignment: CDR1 SGHTA and CDR2 FQGNSA. The CDR3 loop is CASSLGLARETQYF. The CDR3 nucleotides are TGTGCCAGCAGCTTAGGACTAGCCCGGGAGACCCAGTACTTC.

The rearrangement uses TRBV7-2 and TRBJ1-5; D possibly corresponds to TRBD1 (5 bases). The germline CDR1 and CDR2 sequences are SGHTA and FQGNSA. The CDR3 is 14 residues long. Trimming took off 5 bases at V and 0 bases at J, with 8 bases between the two ends. This CDR3 is CASSVDNSNQPQHF. In nucleotides, the CDR3 is TGTGCCAGCAGCGTGGACAATAGCAATCAGCCCCAGCATTTT. The full variable domain, its missing parts supplied by reference TRBV7-2 and TRBJ1-5, is GAGVSQSPSNKVTEKGKDVELRCDPISGHTALYWYRQSLGQGLEFLIYFQGNSAPDKSGLPSDRFSAERTGGSVSTLTIQRTQQEDSAVYLCASSVDNSNQPQHFGDGTRLSIL.

The chain joins TRBV4-2 to TRBJ2-7; 10 bases agree with TRBD2. With V trimmed by 4 bases and J by 3 bases, 9 bases remained unmatched. The CDR3 is 16 residues long. Germline CDR1 is LGHNA and CDR2 is YNFKEQ. CDR3 protein: CASSPGTSVPVYEQYF. CDR3 coding DNA: TGTGCCAGCAGCCCGGGGACTAGCGTCCCGGTCTACGAGCAGTACTTC.

The V and J genes are TRBV7-8 and TRBJ1-5; a possible D gene is TRBD1 (6 bases). This CDR3 has 16 residues. The germline gives CDR1 SGHVS, CDR2 FQNEAQ. The V gene lost 0 bases and the J gene lost 5 bases, with 14 bases spanning the gap. The CDR3 reads CASSLASAQGDQPQHF. CDR3 DNA sequence: TGTGCCAGCAGCTTAGCCTCCGCACAGGGAGATCAGCCCCAGCATTTT.

The V and J genes are TRBV6-6 and TRBJ1-6, with D perhaps TRBD1 (6 bases). Trimming left V 5 bases short and J 10 bases short, with 18 bases between. The CDR3 sequence is 15 residues long. Germline V lookup: CDR1 MNHNY, CDR2 SVGAGI (reference sequence). CDR3 in amino acids: CASSPGGSRGSPLHF. The DNA for the CDR3 is TGTGCCAGCAGTCCGGGAGGAAGTAGGGGGTCACCCCTCCACTTT.

This chain links TRBV10-3 with TRBJ2-1; possible D gene TRBD2, 7 bases. Germline V gene lookup returns CDR1 ENHRY and CDR2 SYGVKD. V shed 9 bases and J shed 1 base, with 16 bases lying between them. The CDR3 loop spans 15 amino acids. CDR3 amino acids: CAIRWAGASYNEQFF. The CDR3 DNA sequence: TGTGCCATTCGGTGGGCGGGGGCGTCCTACAATGAGCAGTTCTTC.

CDR3 coding DNA: TGTGCCAGCAGTCGAGTAGCGGGGACCTACGAGCAGTACTTC. Protein sequence: CASSRVAGTYEQYF. This rearrangement joins TRBV2 to TRBJ2-7, with 8 nucleotides matching TRBD2. This CDR3 is built from 14 residues. Germline lookup yields CDR1 SNHLY and CDR2 FYNNEI. Trimming cost V 5 bases and J 2 bases; bases outside gene matches: 5.

This clone was recorded a few times. The chain recombines TRBV4-1 with TRBJ2-7; TRBD2 aligns across 8 bases. Germline lookup yields CDR1 MGHRA and CDR2 YSYEKL. This CDR3 is built from 15 residues. V was pared by 1 base and J by 5 bases, with 7 bases of the junction left unmatched. In DNA form, the CDR3 reads TGCGCCAGCAGCCAAGTAAACGGGGGGGCGCACGAGCAGTACTTC. The encoded protein is CASSQVNGGAHEQYF.

The CDR3 here is CASSRTGNANTEAFF. The CDR3 region has the DNA TGCGCCAGCAGCCGGACAGGCAACGCGAACACTGAAGCTTTCTTT. The V call is TRBV5-1, the J call TRBJ1-1; the match to TRBD1 covers 7 bases. The CDR3 totals 15 residues. Germline loops: CDR1 SGHRS, CDR2 YFSETQ. V lost 4 bases, J lost 1 base, and 7 bases stayed unmatched.

The chain links TRBV11-3 to TRBJ2-7; a weak D match, TRBD2 (6 bases). The V gene lost 5 bases and the J gene lost 0 bases, with 8 bases spanning the gap. CDR1 and CDR2 from the germline V gene are SGHNT and YENEEA. The CDR3 length is 13 residues. CDR3 bases: TGTGCCAGCAGCCGGGGGAGCTCCTACGAGCAGTACTTC. It specifies CASSRGSSYEQYF.

There are a few counts of this clone. This sequence joins TRBV5-1 and TRBJ2-5; TRBD2 aligns across 12 bases. Germline CDR1 SGHRS, CDR2 YFSETQ. The CDR3 is 16 amino acids. J was trimmed by 3 bases and V by 4 bases; bases with no gene match: 7. CDR3 sequence: CASSALLAGGEETQYF. DNA of the CDR3: TGCGCCAGCAGCGCCTTACTAGCGGGGGGTGAAGAGACCCAGTACTTC.